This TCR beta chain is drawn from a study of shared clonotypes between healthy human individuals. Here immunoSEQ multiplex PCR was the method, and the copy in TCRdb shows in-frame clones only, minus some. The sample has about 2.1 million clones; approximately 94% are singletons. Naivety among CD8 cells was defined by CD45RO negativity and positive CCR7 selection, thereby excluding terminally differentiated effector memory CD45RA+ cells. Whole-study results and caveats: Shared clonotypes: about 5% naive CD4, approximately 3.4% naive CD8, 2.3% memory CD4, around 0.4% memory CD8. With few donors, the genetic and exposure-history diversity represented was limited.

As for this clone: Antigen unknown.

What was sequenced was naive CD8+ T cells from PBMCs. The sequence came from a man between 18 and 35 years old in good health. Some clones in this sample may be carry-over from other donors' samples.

CDR3 nucleotides: TGTGCCAGCAGCTTAGGCCGGAGCAATGAGCAGTTCTTC. Residues: CASSLGRSNEQFF. The V call is TRBV13, the J call TRBJ2-1; D not resolved. This CDR3 is built from 13 residues. Germline V gives CDR1 PRHDT, CDR2 FYEKMQ (reference sequence). Trimming took 0 bases from V and 6 from J, leaving 6 bases between them. The full variable domain, in which reference TRBV13 and TRBJ2-1 provide the parts outside the CDR3, is AAGVIQSPRHLIKEKRETATLKCYPIPRHDTVYWYQQGPGQDPQFLISFYEKMQSDKGSIPDRFSAQQFSDYHSELNMSSLELGDSALYFCASSLGRSNEQFFGPGTRLTVL.